This TCR beta chain originates from a study of blood T cell repertoires in COVID-19. Study background: Samples taken during acute and convalescent COVID-19 were collected in the United States, Italy and Spain. Sources were T cells, B-cell-depleted T cells, or PBMCs; the material itself was cDNA or gDNA.

In the authors' workflow: From reference gene primer amplification, estimates of nucleated cell counts were derived. Clones were sequenced by immunoSEQ multiplex PCR, and TCRdb holds only the in-frame ones, with some missing. The DNA was the basis for D and trimming; V, J and clone size are from that table. The top ten hold approximately 9.3% of the sample, which has 330,000 or so clones, 87% seen once. Seattle cases were enrolled at active infection and followed longitudinally. Per the germline V gene, CDR1 is LNHNV and CDR2 is YYDKDF (reference sequence). The CDR3 contains 15 residues. The germline V and J ends were trimmed by 1 base and 0 bases, with 10 bases remaining between them.

This TCR came from a man aged 25-45 years with COVID-19, enrolled during active disease. The chain is built from TRBV15 and TRBJ2-7; possibly TRBD2 for D (6 bases). Sequencing was performed on peripheral blood. The DNA of the CDR3 is TGTGCCACCAGCAGAGGAACTAGCATCTCCTACGAGCAGTACTTC. Translated, it gives CATSRGTSISYEQYF.